The 10 T cell receptor beta chains below come from one sample, sequenced in a study of PD-L1 blockade in urothelial cancer. TCRdb's table, derived via immunoSEQ multiplex PCR, lists solely in-frame clones and lacks some. The table has roughly 84,000 clones, about four fifths seen once; the top ten hold approximately 9.5%. Sequencing used PBMCs, obtained around atezolizumab (anti-PD-L1) treatment. The source of these receptors is a man between 65 and 85 years old with urothelial cancer.

The V and J genes are TRBV27 and TRBJ1-1, with 10 bases fitting TRBD1. The CDR3 loop spans 13 amino acids. V dropped 8 bases and J dropped 6; count of bases not matched to a gene: 6. Germline loops: CDR1 MNHEY, CDR2 SMNVEV (reference sequence). CDR3 bases: TGTGCCAGCGGCCGACAGGGGGCGCCTGAAGCTTTCTTT. It yields the protein CASGRQGAPEAFF.

The CDR3 bases are TGTGCCAGCTCGCGCGGGACAGGGGAAAGTGAGCAGTTCTTC. Protein: CASSRGTGESEQFF. The rearrangement uses TRBV18 and TRBJ2-1; the match to TRBD1 covers 10 bases. The CDR3 has 14 residues. J lost 9 bases, V lost 6 bases, and 8 bases had no gene match. Per the germline V gene, CDR1 is KGHSH and CDR2 is LQKENI.

The V and J genes are TRBV19 and TRBJ1-1; D is perhaps TRBD1 (5 bases). V lost 7 bases, J lost 1 base, and 28 bases lay in between. The CDR3 covers 19 residues. CDR1 and CDR2 (germline): LNHDA, SQIVND (reference sequence). The CDR3 nucleotides read TGTGCCAGTACGGTTAGTTTTGGGACCGGGAGACCGGAGAACACTGAAGCTTTCTTT. This translates into CASTVSFGTGRPENTEAFF.

The rearrangement uses TRBV28 and TRBJ1-2; TRBD1 aligns across 9 bases. The CDR3 runs to 17 residues. The trim removed 4 bases at V and 11 bases at J, leaving 20 bases unmatched. Germline assignment: CDR1 MDHEN and CDR2 SYDVKM. This CDR3 is CASSSTQGQGALLGYTF. CDR3 bases: TGTGCCAGCAGTTCCACACAGGGACAGGGAGCCCTTTTGGGGTACACCTTC.

V is TRBV5-3 and J is TRBJ1-5; D is ambiguous. TRBV5-3 is flagged as an ORF with uncertain function. The CDR3 has 15 amino acids. The V and J ends lost 4 bases and 0 bases respectively, with 11 bases between them. The CDR3 here is CARSRRADSNQPQHF. The CDR3 DNA reads as TGTGCCAGAAGCCGTCGAGCGGATAGCAATCAGCCCCAGCATTTT.

V is TRBV7-2 and J is TRBJ2-5; TRBD1 matches at 9 bases. Germline lookup yields CDR1 SGHTA and CDR2 FQGNSA. The CDR3 is 16 residues long. Trimming at V came to 5 bases and at J to 0 bases, leaving 7 bases not matched to a gene. The CDR3 DNA sequence: TGTGCCAGCAGCCGAACCGGGACAGGGAACCAAGAGACCCAGTACTTC. It specifies CASSRTGTGNQETQYF.

The J gene is TRBJ2-1, the V gene TRBV11-2; 13 positions match TRBD2. From germline, CDR1 is SGHAT and CDR2 FQNNGV. This CDR3 has 15 amino acids. V shed 5 bases and J 8 bases; nucleotides not matched to a gene: 6. The CDR3 DNA is TGTGCCAGCAGCCTAGGGACTAGCGGGGTATATGAGCAGTTCTTC. Translating it yields CASSLGTSGVYEQFF.

The chain links TRBV5-8 to TRBJ1-1; 7 bases align to TRBD1. The CDR3 is 13 residues long. CDR1 SGHTS and CDR2 YDEGEE come from the germline V gene. The V segment lost 4 bases and the J segment 7 bases; nucleotides outside the gene matches: 7. The CDR3, as DNA: TGTGCCAGCAGCCCCAGAAGGGACAGTGAAGCTTTCTTT. As protein: CASSPRRDSEAFF. Drawing the rest from reference TRBV5-8 and TRBJ1-1, the complete variable domain is EAGVTQSPTHLIKTRGQQATLRCSPISGHTSVYWYQQALGLGLQFLLWYDEGEERNRGNFPPRFSGRQFPNYSSELNVNALELEDSALYLCASSPRRDSEAFFGQGTRLTVV.

This clone was seen once. The chain uses TRBV4-2 and TRBJ2-3, with a possible D match to TRBD2 (5 bases). V lost 3 bases, J lost 0 bases, and 16 bases lay in between. In germline, CDR1 is LGHNA, CDR2 YNFKEQ. This CDR3 region has 17 residues. CDR3 nucleotides: TGTGCCAGCAGCCACCCGATCCGGAGGACTAGCACAGATACGCAGTATTTT. Translated: CASSHPIRRTSTDTQYF.

The rearrangement uses TRBV4-2 and TRBJ2-3, with 13 bases lining up with TRBD2. This CDR3 is built from 18 residues. Per the germline V gene, CDR1 is LGHNA and CDR2 is YNFKEQ. Unmatched junction bases numbered 10, after V lost 2 bases and J lost 5 bases. Here the CDR3 DNA reads TGTGCCAGCAGCCAAAGACTAGCGGGAGGTGGGGGGGAAGATACGCAGTATTTT. This encodes CASSQRLAGGGGEDTQYF.